Following are 23 T cell receptor beta chains from one sample sequenced in a study of T cells in localized non-small cell lung cancer. Profiled with immunoSEQ multiplex PCR; TCRdb holds only in-frame clones, not every one. The sample consists of 45,000 to 60,000 clones, over 70% of them appearing once. The starting material was PBMCs, obtained before any cancer treatment. These receptors came from a woman aged 35-70 years with stage II lung adenocarcinoma.

This sequence joins TRBV19 and TRBJ1-1, with D perhaps TRBD1 (6 bases). The V end lost 3 bases, the J end lost 5 bases, and 10 bases lay between the germline ends. In germline, CDR1 is LNHDA, CDR2 SQIVND (reference sequence). This CDR3 has 13 residues. The CDR3 region is CASSMEGGTEAFF. The CDR3 bases are TGTGCCAGTAGTATGGAGGGGGGAACTGAAGCTTTCTTT.

V gene TRBV10-2 combines with J gene TRBJ2-1, with 8 bases aligning to TRBD2. This CDR3 is built from 14 residues. J lost 8 bases, V lost 9 bases, and 12 bases had no gene match. Germline V gene sequence: CDR1 WSHSY, CDR2 SAAADI. CDR3 protein: CASKRGGQRDEQFF. CDR3 bases: TGCGCCAGTAAACGGGGGGGGCAAAGAGATGAGCAGTTCTTC.

The rearrangement links TRBV19 to TRBJ1-2; D unclear. The CDR3 covers 12 residues. Germline V gives CDR1 LNHDA, CDR2 SQIVND (reference sequence). Trimming shortened V by 8 bases and J by 2 bases, and 9 bases separated the two germline ends. The CDR3 sequence: CASWTVNYGYTF. CDR3 bases: TGTGCCAGTTGGACCGTGAACTATGGCTACACCTTC.

The J gene is TRBJ2-7, the V gene TRBV19, with a weak D call TRBD1 (5 bases). Trimming removed 5 bases from V and 4 bases from J, with 15 bases in between. CDR3 length: 14 residues. The germline V gene has CDR1 LNHDA and CDR2 SQIVND (reference sequence). The CDR3 reads CASSPRVGQYEQYF. The CDR3 DNA is TGTGCCAGTAGTCCCCGCGTGGGGCAGTACGAGCAGTACTTC. Using reference TRBV19 and TRBJ2-7 for the parts outside the CDR3, the full variable domain is DGGITQSPKYLFRKEGQNVTLSCEQNLNHDAMYWYRQDPGQGLRLIYYSQIVNDFQKGDIAEGYSVSREKKESFPLTVTSAQKNPTAFYLCASSPRVGQYEQYFGPGTRLTVT.

The chain joins TRBV7-8 to TRBJ1-1; TRBD1 is a possible D gene (6 bases). Trimming pared 5 bases from V and 3 bases from J, leaving 19 bases between. The germline CDR1 and CDR2 sequences are SGHVS and FQNEAQ. This CDR3 is built from 16 residues. The CDR3 coding sequence is TGTGCCAGCAGCCCCGAGGCGCCACAGGGATACACTGAAGCTTTCTTT. Protein sequence: CASSPEAPQGYTEAFF.

The J gene is TRBJ2-1, the V gene TRBV6-5; 9 bases are a match to TRBD1. Germline assignment: CDR1 MNHEY and CDR2 SVGAGI. The junction had 8 bases not matched to a gene; V was cut back by 6 bases and J by 5 bases. The length of the CDR3 is 15 residues. This CDR3 is CASRPGTGFDNEQFF. The CDR3 DNA reads TGTGCCAGCAGACCCGGGACAGGGTTTGACAATGAGCAGTTCTTC.

The chain joins TRBV6-5 to TRBJ1-5; 12 bases are a match to TRBD1. The germline V gene has CDR1 MNHEY and CDR2 SVGAGI. The trim removed 6 bases at V and 6 bases at J, leaving 3 bases unmatched. The CDR3 runs to 14 residues. The CDR3 DNA is TGTGCCAGCAGCGGGACAGGGGGCCTTCAGCCCCAGCATTTT. Protein: CASSGTGGLQPQHF.

V is TRBV5-1 and J is TRBJ1-2; the D gene is possibly TRBD1 (6 bases). This CDR3 contains 12 residues. With 3 bases removed from V and 6 bases from J, the gap between germline ends came to 9 bases. From germline, CDR1 is SGHRS and CDR2 YFSETQ. The CDR3 is CASSSPGDGYTF. The CDR3 coding sequence is TGCGCCAGCAGCTCCCCAGGGGATGGCTACACCTTC.

This rearrangement joins TRBV5-5 to TRBJ1-1; 7 bases are a match to TRBD1. Germline assignment: CDR1 SGHKS and CDR2 YYEKEE (reference sequence). Trimming removed 4 bases from V and 5 bases from J; junction bases left unmatched: 11. The CDR3 is 15 amino acids. The CDR3 loop reads CASSPQGGGGTEAFF. The DNA of the CDR3 is TGTGCCAGCAGCCCCCAGGGGGGGGGAGGGACTGAAGCTTTCTTT.

The chain recombines TRBV5-5 with TRBJ1-1; 9 bases are a match to TRBD1. CDR1 SGHKS and CDR2 YYEKEE come from the germline V gene (reference sequence). J gave up 3 bases and V 4 bases, and 10 bases lay outside the gene matches. There are 16 residues in the CDR3. CDR3 nucleotides: TGTGCCAGCAGCATAGTTGGACAGGGGCGGGACACTGAAGCTTTCTTT. Translating gives CASSIVGQGRDTEAFF.

The V and J genes are TRBV5-1 and TRBJ2-3, with a weak D call TRBD1 (5 bases). Trimming removed 0 bases from V and 3 bases from J, with 14 bases in between. CDR1 and CDR2 (germline): SGHRS, YFSETQ. The CDR3 totals 16 residues. The DNA for the CDR3 is TGCGCCAGCAGCTTGGCCGCGACAGTTCCTACAGATACGCAGTATTTT. It translates to CASSLAATVPTDTQYF.

This rearrangement joins TRBV21-1 to TRBJ1-4. TRBV21-1 is recorded as a pseudogene. The CDR3 contains 15 residues. This chain's CDR3 is CASRRVIGSNEKLFF. CDR3 nucleotides: TGTGCCAGCCGCCGAGTAATAGGGTCCAATGAAAAACTGTTTTTT.

CDR3 sequence: CASSLYAPGTDTQYF. The CDR3 nucleotides are TGTGCCAGCAGTTTGTATGCCCCAGGGACAGATACGCAGTATTTT. The rearrangement joins TRBV27 to TRBJ2-3; maybe TRBD1 (5 bases). Germline V gives CDR1 MNHEY, CDR2 SMNVEV (reference sequence). V was pared by 3 bases and J by 3 bases, with 13 bases between. CDR3 size: 15 residues.

The chain couples TRBV7-2 to TRBJ2-1, with D perhaps being TRBD1 or TRBD2 (5 bases each). Germline loops: CDR1 SGHTA, CDR2 FQGNSA. The V end was cut by 5 bases, the J end by 2 bases, with 16 bases between. This CDR3 comprises 16 residues. The CDR3 DNA reads as TGTGCCAGCAGCCCCGCCTCCGGGGCCACCTACAATGAGCAGTTCTTC. Translating gives CASSPASGATYNEQFF.

This clone was seen a handful of times. This chain uses TRBV7-6 with TRBJ1-4; D is unclear. Germline CDR1 is SGHVS and CDR2 is FNYEAQ. The CDR3 extends over 10 amino acids. The V end lost 10 bases, the J end lost 8 bases, and 8 bases lay between the germline ends. In DNA, the CDR3 is TGTGCCACTTTGGGAGAAAAACTGTTTTTT. Its protein is CATLGEKLFF.

The V call is TRBV25-1, the J call TRBJ2-7; D uncertain. Germline V gives CDR1 MGHDK, CDR2 SYGVNS. This CDR3 region has 14 residues. Trimming left V 3 bases short and J 0 bases short, with 9 bases between. The CDR3 spells CASSEGFSSYEQYF. The CDR3 nucleotides read TGTGCCAGCAGTGAGGGGTTTAGCTCCTACGAGCAGTACTTC.

This clone has just a few counts. This rearrangement joins TRBV9 to TRBJ2-1; D unclear. V was clipped by 0 bases and J by 5 bases, with 21 bases between them. Germline CDR1 is SGDLS and CDR2 is YYNGEE. CDR3 length equals 18 residues. CDR3 protein: CASSVAQAPGAADNEQFF. The CDR3 DNA reads TGTGCCAGCAGCGTAGCTCAAGCCCCTGGTGCAGCAGACAATGAGCAGTTCTTC.

The chain has TRBV28 and TRBJ1-1, with TRBD1 as a possible D gene (5 bases). Germline V gene sequence: CDR1 MDHEN, CDR2 SYDVKM. The CDR3 runs 15 residues. V was clipped by 4 bases and J by 7 bases, with 19 bases between them. The CDR3, as DNA: TGTGCCAGCAGTTCGGCCAGGGCCAGCGGCAGTGAAGCTTTCTTT. The encoded protein is CASSSARASGSEAFF.

Here the CDR3 DNA reads TGCGCCAGCCGCCCCGGGACAGGGGGCCCGGGGACTGAAGCTTTCTTT. As protein: CASRPGTGGPGTEAFF. The genes are TRBV5-1 and TRBJ1-1; TRBD1 matches at 12 bases. Trimming removed 7 bases from V and 5 bases from J; junction bases left unmatched: 12. The CDR3 covers 16 residues. Germline assignment: CDR1 SGHRS and CDR2 YFSETQ. Full variable domain (outside the CDR3, taken from reference TRBV5-1 and TRBJ1-1): KAGVTQTPRYLIKTRGQQVTLSCSPISGHRSVSWYQQTPGQGLQFLFEYFSETQRNKGNFPGRFSGRQFSNSRSEMNVSTLELGDSALYLCASRPGTGGPGTEAFFGQGTRLTVV.

V gene TRBV4-2 combines with J gene TRBJ2-7; TRBD1 matches at 7 bases. V gave up 3 bases and J gave up 0 bases; unmatched junction bases: 2. The CDR3 has 14 amino acids. The V gene's germline CDR1 is LGHNA and CDR2 YNFKEQ. The CDR3 nucleotides read TGTGCCAGCAGCCAGACAGGGTCCTCCTACGAGCAGTACTTC. This sequence encodes CASSQTGSSYEQYF.

J is TRBJ2-7 and V is TRBV5-1, with 9 bases fitting TRBD1. The CDR3 extends over 12 amino acids. V lost 7 bases, J lost 5 bases, and 4 bases stayed unmatched. Germline V gene sequence: CDR1 SGHRS, CDR2 YFSETQ. Here the CDR3 reads CASRDRDHEQYF. CDR3 in DNA: TGCGCCAGCCGGGACAGGGACCACGAGCAGTACTTC.

The CDR3 DNA reads TGTGCCAGCTCACGACTCCAAGGACAGGTCTACGAGCAGTACTTC. It specifies CASSRLQGQVYEQYF. The chain combines TRBV18 with TRBJ2-7; 7 bases align to TRBD1. Germline assignment: CDR1 KGHSH and CDR2 LQKENI. The CDR3 covers 15 residues. After removal of 4 bases from V and 3 bases from J, the junction contained 9 bases not matched to a gene.

The chain uses TRBV11-3 and TRBJ2-1; 9 bases fit TRBD2. The germline CDR1 and CDR2 sequences are SGHNT and YENEEA. CDR3 length: 17 amino acids. V dropped 0 bases and J dropped 2; count of bases not matched to a gene: 5. CDR3 DNA sequence: TGTGCCAGCAGCTTAGATAGCGCTAGCGGGGCCTACAATGAGCAGTTCTTC. Encoded protein: CASSLDSASGAYNEQFF.